The 21 T cell receptor beta chains below were found in one sample sequenced in a study of blood T cell repertoires in COVID-19 (dated by TCRdb to the early 2020s). The library came from the immunoSEQ multiplex PCR assay. The table comes from immuneACCESS by way of TCRdb, which keeps in-frame sequences with V and J called. Part of the clones is missing from these tables; in studies checked, under half for an unresolved V gene and the rest for unknown reasons. For this sample there are about 240,000 clones; around 83% appear just once. The ten top clones hold around an eighth of the sample. The material sequenced was peripheral blood. The receptors stem from a woman aged 55-70 years with active or convalescent COVID-19.

The rearrangement joins TRBV27 to TRBJ2-3, with TRBD2 matching over 8 bases. The CDR3 runs 18 residues. Trimming took 3 bases from V and 1 from J; bases not matched to a gene: 12. In germline, CDR1 is MNHEY, CDR2 SMNVEV (reference sequence). The CDR3 spells CASSLLTAGVPGTDTQYF. The DNA for the CDR3 is TGTGCCAGCAGTTTGCTGACAGCGGGGGTGCCCGGCACAGATACGCAGTATTTT.

The chain couples TRBV3-1 (or the pseudogene TRBV3-2) to TRBJ1-4, with 8 bases that match TRBD1. This CDR3 comprises 14 residues. The J segment lost 10 bases and the V segment lost 3 bases, leaving 7 bases of the junction unmatched. Germline CDR1 LGHDT, CDR2 YNNKEL (reference sequence). The CDR3 coding sequence is TGTGCCAGCAGCCACAGGGGGCCGGAAGGAAAACTGTTTTTT. It codes for CASSHRGPEGKLFF.

The chain combines TRBV19 with TRBJ1-1; perhaps TRBD1 as D (6 bases). The CDR3 is made up of 14 amino acids. V was cut by 7 bases and J by 6 bases, with 18 bases left in between. Germline V lookup: CDR1 LNHDA, CDR2 SQIVND (reference sequence). CDR3 residues: CASTSPPQGSEAFF. In DNA form, the CDR3 reads TGTGCCAGTACCTCCCCTCCCCAGGGGTCTGAAGCTTTCTTT. Using reference TRBV19 and TRBJ1-1 for the parts outside the CDR3, the full variable domain is DGGITQSPKYLFRKEGQNVTLSCEQNLNHDAMYWYRQDPGQGLRLIYYSQIVNDFQKGDIAEGYSVSREKKESFPLTVTSAQKNPTAFYLCASTSPPQGSEAFFGQGTRLTVV.

This clone was seen more than once but under ten times. This chain joins TRBV11-2 and TRBJ2-7; 7 positions agree with TRBD1. The CDR3 is made up of 17 amino acids. V dropped 5 bases and J dropped 0; count of bases not matched to a gene: 13. Germline V gene data show CDR1 as SGHAT and CDR2 as FQNNGV. CDR3 region: CASSTTRTGMSSYEQYF. The CDR3 DNA is TGTGCCAGCAGCACAACCCGGACAGGCATGAGCTCCTACGAGCAGTACTTC.

This rearrangement joins TRBV19 to TRBJ1-1; no definite D call. The CDR3 is 15 amino acids. V was shortened by 4 bases and J by 6 bases, with 18 bases between the two germline ends. Germline-derived CDR1 and CDR2 are LNHDA and SQIVND (reference sequence). The CDR3 reads CASSTPTGLVSEAFF. The CDR3 coding sequence is TGTGCCAGTAGTACCCCGACGGGGTTGGTATCTGAAGCTTTCTTT. Using reference TRBV19 and TRBJ1-1 for the parts outside the CDR3, the full variable domain is DGGITQSPKYLFRKEGQNVTLSCEQNLNHDAMYWYRQDPGQGLRLIYYSQIVNDFQKGDIAEGYSVSREKKESFPLTVTSAQKNPTAFYLCASSTPTGLVSEAFFGQGTRLTVV.

The chain is built from TRBV2 and TRBJ1-2; tentative D call: TRBD1 (5 bases). This CDR3 region has 15 residues. Germline loops: CDR1 SNHLY, CDR2 FYNNEI. Trimming pared 6 bases from V and 0 bases from J, leaving 14 bases between. CDR3 loop: CASRKEGHSNYGYTF. The CDR3 DNA reads as TGTGCCAGCAGGAAAGAAGGACATTCTAACTATGGCTACACCTTC.

CDR3 coding DNA: TGTGCCAGCAGCTTAGTCGGAGGACAGTCCAGTGGCTACACCTTC. Its protein product is CASSLVGGQSSGYTF. The chain uses TRBV7-3 and TRBJ1-2; weak D call: TRBD1 (6 bases). Germline lookup yields CDR1 SGHTA and CDR2 FQGTGA. The CDR3 covers 15 residues. V shed 2 bases and J shed 7 bases, with 17 bases lying between them.

The chain joins TRBV19 to TRBJ2-1, with 10 bases lining up with TRBD2. The V gene end was trimmed by 4 bases and the J gene end by 7 bases; junction bases not matched to a gene: 7. This CDR3 has 15 amino acids. In germline, CDR1 is LNHDA, CDR2 SQIVND (reference sequence). The CDR3, as DNA: TGTGCCAGTAGTACAGCGGGGGGGTTCCCTAATGAGCAGTTCTTC. It yields the protein CASSTAGGFPNEQFF.

The V call is TRBV19, the J call TRBJ1-4, with TRBD1 matching over 8 bases. V was pared by 7 bases and J by 2 bases, with 6 bases of the junction left unmatched. The CDR3 is 15 residues long. CDR1 and CDR2 (germline): LNHDA, SQIVND (reference sequence). CDR3 sequence reads: CASKNQGATNEKLFF. CDR3 bases: TGTGCCAGTAAAAACCAGGGGGCTACTAATGAAAAACTGTTTTTT.

The rearrangement joins TRBV30 to TRBJ2-2, with D unclear. The CDR3 runs to 13 residues. The germline gives CDR1 GTSNPN, CDR2 SVGIG (reference sequence). The V gene lost 3 bases and the J gene lost 2 bases, with 7 bases spanning the gap. Here the CDR3 DNA reads TGTGCCTGGAGATGGAGTAACACCGGGGAGCTGTTTTTT. This codes for CAWRWSNTGELFF.

CDR3 sequence reads: CAWGTAGGQPQHF. The DNA of the CDR3 is TGTGCCTGGGGGACAGCCGGGGGTCAGCCCCAGCATTTT. The chain has TRBV30 and TRBJ1-5, with TRBD1 matching over 7 bases. The CDR3 consists of 13 residues. Losses at the gene ends were 5 bases for V and 6 bases for J; bases not matched to a gene: 7. CDR1 GTSNPN and CDR2 SVGIG come from the germline V gene (reference sequence).

The V and J genes are TRBV18 and TRBJ1-1; 9 bases agree with TRBD1. The ends lost 5 bases at V and 0 bases at J; junction bases unmatched: 7. The CDR3 is 16 residues long. The germline V gene encodes CDR1 KGHSH and CDR2 LQKENI. In DNA, the CDR3 is TGTGCCAGCTCAGGCGAGACAGGGGGAATGAACACTGAAGCTTTCTTT. Protein product: CASSGETGGMNTEAFF.

V gene TRBV30 combines with J gene TRBJ1-5, with D possibly TRBD1 on 5 matching bases. The CDR3 sequence is 16 residues long. Germline CDR1 is GTSNPN and CDR2 is SVGIG (reference sequence). Trimming took off 2 bases at V and 2 bases at J, with 16 bases between the two ends. CDR3 residues: CAWSWARVTGNQPQHF. The CDR3 nucleotides are TGTGCCTGGAGTTGGGCCAGGGTAACGGGCAATCAGCCCCAGCATTTT.

This clone was observed once. The chain links TRBV9 to TRBJ2-3, with 13 bases matching TRBD2. CDR3 length equals 16 residues. V lost 0 bases, J lost 7 bases, and 5 bases stayed unmatched. CDR1 and CDR2 from the germline V gene are SGDLS and YYNGEE. This CDR3 is CASSVGTSGGGYTQYF. The CDR3, as DNA: TGTGCCAGCAGCGTAGGGACTAGCGGGGGTGGGTATACGCAGTATTTT.

The rearrangement joins TRBV12-3 or TRBV12-4 to TRBJ1-1, with 10 nucleotides matching TRBD1. Trimming removed 5 bases from V and 11 bases from J; junction bases left unmatched: 8. The CDR3 loop spans 13 amino acids. CDR3: CASSSTGQGIAFF. The DNA of the CDR3 is TGTGCCAGCAGTAGCACGGGACAGGGGATTGCTTTCTTT.

V is TRBV10-1 and J is TRBJ1-3; possibly TRBD1 for D (6 bases). Germline V gives CDR1 WNHNN, CDR2 SYGVQD (reference sequence). Trimming left V 11 bases short and J 4 bases short, with 27 bases between. The CDR3 is made up of 17 amino acids. CDR3 DNA: TGCGCCGGAGCATCTCATAAAAGGACAGTAACGGGAAACACCATATATTTT. Translated: CAGASHKRTVTGNTIYF.

This clone came up once. J is TRBJ1-5 and V is TRBV5-8, with 11 nucleotides matching TRBD1. The CDR3 has 16 amino acids. Germline V gives CDR1 SGHTS, CDR2 YDEGEE. Trimming removed 6 bases from V and 6 bases from J; junction bases left unmatched: 11. The CDR3 protein is CASKGTGGVGTQPQHF. The DNA of the CDR3 is TGTGCCAGCAAAGGGACAGGGGGGGTGGGCACTCAGCCCCAGCATTTT. Full variable domain (outside the CDR3, taken from reference TRBV5-8 and TRBJ1-5): EAGVTQSPTHLIKTRGQQATLRCSPISGHTSVYWYQQALGLGLQFLLWYDEGEERNRGNFPPRFSGRQFPNYSSELNVNALELEDSALYLCASKGTGGVGTQPQHFGDGTRLSIL.

This clone was recorded only once. The rearrangement uses TRBV9 and TRBJ2-4; 9 positions agree with TRBD2. Germline CDR1 reads SGDLS; CDR2 reads YYNGEE. V dropped 0 bases and J dropped 1; count of bases not matched to a gene: 5. The CDR3 is made up of 17 amino acids. Here the CDR3 DNA reads TGTGCCAGCAGCGTAGCTCCGAGCGGGGGGGCCAAAAACATTCAGTACTTC. Its protein product is CASSVAPSGGAKNIQYF.

This chain connects TRBV7-9 to TRBJ1-2; no firm D call. This CDR3 is 15 amino acids long. Germline CDR1 reads SEHNR; CDR2 reads FQNEAQ (reference sequence). V was clipped by 4 bases and J by 4 bases, with 16 bases between them. The CDR3 region is CASSSFREKGYGYTF. The CDR3 DNA follows: TGTGCCAGCAGCTCATTTAGGGAGAAAGGCTATGGCTACACCTTC.

This chain links TRBV7-2 with TRBJ1-3; D gene unclear. V lost 5 bases and J 2 bases, leaving 10 bases between the germline ends. CDR3 length: 14 residues. From germline, CDR1 is SGHTA and CDR2 FQGNSA. DNA for the CDR3: TGTGCCAGCAGCCCCTCGGGTACTGGAAACACCATATATTTT. Translation gives CASSPSGTGNTIYF.

The chain recombines TRBV6-4 with TRBJ1-1; 10 nucleotides line up with TRBD1. The CDR3 has 18 amino acids. Germline V gene sequence: CDR1 MRHNA, CDR2 SNTAGT. In DNA form, the CDR3 reads TGTGTAAACCCCACCGTCGACAGGGGGCGATTGAAAAACACTGAAGCTTTCTTT. It is translated as CVNPTVDRGRLKNTEAFF.